These 10 T cell receptor beta chains originate from one sample sequenced in a study of shared clonotypes between healthy human individuals. Assay: immunoSEQ multiplex PCR; the TCRdb copy retains only in-frame clones and omits some. The repertoire includes over a million clones, about four fifths of them detected once, and roughly 0.57% sits in the top ten. Sequencing was done on a sample of memory CD4+ T cells from PBMCs. The subset here: CD45RA-negative fraction. Receptor source: a man younger than 35 in good health. Some clones in this sample may be carry-over from other donors' samples.

This clone has a count of ten or more. In DNA, the CDR3 is TGTGCCAGCAGTTTTTACAGGGGTACTGGAAACACCATATATTTT. Translation gives CASSFYRGTGNTIYF. The chain combines TRBV28 with TRBJ1-3; 7 bases are shared with TRBD1. Germline V gene lookup returns CDR1 MDHEN and CDR2 SYDVKM. The junction had 4 bases not matched to a gene; V was cut back by 3 bases and J by 2 bases. The CDR3 is 15 amino acids.

The chain links TRBV5-1 to TRBJ1-2; 10 positions agree with TRBD1. Germline V gene lookup returns CDR1 SGHRS and CDR2 YFSETQ. The V and J ends lost 4 bases and 8 bases, in that order; junction bases with no gene match: 8. This CDR3 is built from 14 residues. The CDR3 bases are TGCGCCAGCAGCCTCCGGGACAGGGGAGACGGCTACACCTTC. Translation: CASSLRDRGDGYTF. The full variable domain, completed using reference TRBV5-1 and TRBJ1-2, is KAGVTQTPRYLIKTRGQQVTLSCSPISGHRSVSWYQQTPGQGLQFLFEYFSETQRNKGNFPGRFSGRQFSNSRSEMNVSTLELGDSALYLCASSLRDRGDGYTFGSGTRLTVV.

The chain recombines TRBV4-3 with TRBJ1-2; 9 bases fit TRBD1. This CDR3 is built from 20 residues. J gave up 4 bases and V 4 bases, and 22 bases lay outside the gene matches. Germline CDR1 and CDR2: LGHNA and YSLEER. The CDR3 nucleotides read TGCGCCAGCAGCCCCCAACCGATTGGGGACAGGGACCATCCTTCCTATGGCTACACCTTC. This sequence encodes CASSPQPIGDRDHPSYGYTF.

J is TRBJ1-1 and V is TRBV9, with 7 bases fitting TRBD1. This CDR3 has 15 amino acids. Germline V CDR1 and CDR2: SGDLS, YYNGEE. Trimming at V came to 4 bases and at J to 0 bases, leaving 6 bases not matched to a gene. The CDR3 DNA is TGTGCCAGCAGCAGAAGGACAGGCATGAACACTGAAGCTTTCTTT. This codes for CASSRRTGMNTEAFF.

The chain couples TRBV7-2 to TRBJ2-3; D unclear. This CDR3 contains 17 residues. CDR1 is SGHTA and CDR2 is FQGNSA in the germline V gene. V was shortened by 5 bases and J by 2 bases, with 20 bases between the two germline ends. CDR3 region: CASSPRNGVGNTDTQYF. The CDR3 bases are TGTGCCAGCAGCCCTCGGAATGGGGTTGGCAACACAGATACGCAGTATTTT.

The chain combines TRBV28 with TRBJ1-5; 8 nucleotides line up with TRBD1. Losses at the gene ends were 3 bases for V and 6 bases for J; bases not matched to a gene: 7. Per the germline V gene, CDR1 is MDHEN and CDR2 is SYDVKM. The CDR3 covers 15 residues. CDR3 nucleotide sequence: TGTGCCAGCAGTTTTAGACAGGGGTTCGGTCAGCCCCAGCATTTT. Its translation: CASSFRQGFGQPQHF. Variable domain in full (rest from reference TRBV28 and TRBJ1-5): DVKVTQSSRYLVKRTGEKVFLECVQDMDHENMFWYRQDPGLGLRLIYFSYDVKMKEKGDIPEGYSVSREKKERFSLILESASTNQTSMYLCASSFRQGFGQPQHFGDGTRLSIL.

Details on this clone: The same CDR3 arises from other DNA sequences in this sample as well. The V and J genes are TRBV7-8 and TRBJ1-2; D is ambiguous. CDR1 is SGHVS and CDR2 is FQNEAQ in the germline V gene. This CDR3 spans 14 amino acids. Trimming stripped 3 bases from V and 2 bases from J, with 10 bases between. CDR3 amino acids: CASSLAGENYGYTF. The CDR3 DNA is TGTGCCAGCAGCTTGGCCGGAGAAAACTATGGCTACACCTTC.

This clone was counted a single time. CDR3 residues: CATPGGREEETYEQYF. CDR3 in DNA: TGTGCCACGCCGGGGGGGCGCGAGGAAGAGACCTACGAGCAGTACTTC. The rearrangement links TRBV28 to TRBJ2-5, with TRBD2 identical over 8 bases. Judging by the DNA end, TRBJ2-7 fits better; the J call may be wrong. Germline V gene sequence: CDR1 MDHEN, CDR2 SYDVKM. The CDR3 sequence is 16 residues long.

Notes on this clone: Different DNA sequences within this sample yield the same CDR3. The chain carries TRBV28 and TRBJ1-1; no firm D call. The CDR3 runs 14 residues. Germline V lookup: CDR1 MDHEN, CDR2 SYDVKM. V was trimmed by 1 base and J by 1 base, leaving 7 bases between them. CDR3 residues: CASSLYRQNTEAFF. CDR3 DNA sequence: TGTGCCAGCAGTTTATATCGGCAGAACACTGAAGCTTTCTTT.

The chain recombines TRBV7-9 with TRBJ2-6; D is ambiguous. Looked up from germline, CDR1 is SEHNR and CDR2 is FQNEAQ (reference sequence). The CDR3 has 15 residues. Between the trimmed V and J ends, which lost 4 bases and 0 bases, there was a span of 7 bases. CDR3 DNA sequence: TGTGCCAGCAGCTATTTGAGCTCTGGGGCCAACGTCCTGACTTTC. This gives the protein CASSYLSSGANVLTF.